Each of the 18 T cell receptor beta chains below was sequenced from the same sample in a study of regulatory dendritic cells for organ transplantation. Sequencing used immunoSEQ multiplex PCR; TCRdb keeps in-frame clones, though not all of them. Of some 10,000 clones in the sample, under 80% were seen once. The specimen sequenced was memory CD8+ T cells from blood. Subset meaning: CD45RO+ memory T cells. These TCRs come from a human donor in good health.

The genes are TRBV13 and TRBJ2-3; TRBD2 matches 7 bases. This CDR3 is built from 15 residues. The ends lost 4 bases at V and 1 base at J; junction bases unmatched: 5. Germline V gene lookup returns CDR1 PRHDT and CDR2 FYEKMQ (reference sequence). CDR3 coding DNA: TGTGCCAGCAGCTGGCTAGCGGTCGGCACAGATACGCAGTATTTT. Translated: CASSWLAVGTDTQYF.

This clone occurred once. This chain uses TRBV27 with TRBJ2-7; D is unresolved. This CDR3 is 13 amino acids long. Germline CDR1 and CDR2: MNHEY and SMNVEV (reference sequence). Trimming took off 6 bases at V and 2 bases at J, with 11 bases between the two ends. The CDR3 DNA reads TGTGCCAGCAGATACCAGGCGCCCTACGAGCAGTACTTC. Translating it yields CASRYQAPYEQYF.

The rearrangement links TRBV27 to TRBJ2-1; D is possibly TRBD2 (6 bases). Germline lookup yields CDR1 MNHEY and CDR2 SMNVEV (reference sequence). CDR3 length: 12 amino acids. The V end lost 3 bases, the J end lost 10 bases, and 10 bases lay between the germline ends. The chain's CDR3 is CASSFLAEEQFF. DNA of the CDR3: TGTGCCAGCAGTTTCTTAGCGGAAGAGCAGTTCTTC.

The V and J genes are TRBV4-3 and TRBJ1-2; D unresolved. The length of the CDR3 is 11 residues. V lost 4 bases and J 5 bases, leaving 5 bases between the germline ends. The germline CDR1 and CDR2 sequences are LGHNA and YSLEER. The CDR3, as DNA: TGCGCCAGCAGCCCGGGATATGGCTACACCTTC. Protein sequence: CASSPGYGYTF.

This clone was seen a handful of times. The rearrangement uses TRBV4-3 and TRBJ2-1; D perhaps matches TRBD2 (6 bases). This CDR3 region has 15 residues. V lost 0 bases and J lost 2, with 8 bases in between. Germline CDR1 reads LGHNA; CDR2 reads YSLEER. DNA of the CDR3: TGCGCCAGCAGCCAAGACGGGAGCCCCTACAATGAGCAGTTCTTC. It is translated as CASSQDGSPYNEQFF.

The chain combines TRBV18 with TRBJ2-3; D gene unclear. CDR1 and CDR2 (germline): KGHSH, LQKENI. The CDR3 runs 17 residues. V lost 3 bases to trimming and J lost 0 bases, with 16 bases between them. This CDR3 is CASSPFYGDTSTDTQYF. The CDR3 DNA reads as TGTGCCAGCTCACCGTTTTATGGGGATACTAGCACAGATACGCAGTATTTT.

The chain has TRBV28 and TRBJ2-2, with D unclear. V was clipped by 2 bases and J by 5 bases, with 12 bases between them. The CDR3 runs 15 residues. The germline V gene has CDR1 MDHEN and CDR2 SYDVKM. This CDR3 reads CASSLRVFNTGELFF. The CDR3 bases are TGTGCCAGCAGTTTACGGGTTTTTAATACCGGGGAGCTGTTTTTT.

The CDR3, as DNA: TGTGCCAGCAGCGTAGATCGTGAGCAGTTCTTC. As protein: CASSVDREQFF. The rearrangement uses TRBV9 and TRBJ2-1; D is ambiguous. The V gene lost 0 bases and the J gene lost 9 bases, with 4 bases spanning the gap. The CDR3 runs to 11 residues. The V gene's germline CDR1 is SGDLS and CDR2 YYNGEE.

The genes are TRBV2 and TRBJ2-3; tentative D call: TRBD2 (7 bases). V was clipped by 4 bases and J by 2 bases, with 13 bases between them. The CDR3 sequence is 15 residues long. In germline, CDR1 is SNHLY, CDR2 FYNNEI. The CDR3 sequence: CASSVPGGLTDTQYF. CDR3 nucleotide sequence: TGTGCCAGCAGTGTCCCGGGGGGCCTCACAGATACGCAGTATTTT.

With respect to this clone: At one end the junction does not follow the germline gene, possibly because of a read error. This chain connects TRBV7-9 to TRBJ1-1, with D possibly matching TRBD1 (6 bases). The CDR3 length is 12 residues. Germline CDR1 is SEHNR and CDR2 is FQNEAQ (reference sequence). The CDR3 DNA reads TGTGCCAGCAGCTTAGCCCTCCGGGGGGCTCACTTT. Its translation: CASSLALRGAHF.

This clone was seen more than once but under ten times. This sequence joins TRBV6-5 and TRBJ1-1; TRBD1 agrees at 7 bases. V was pared by 8 bases and J by 3 bases, with 3 bases of the junction left unmatched. The germline gives CDR1 MNHEY, CDR2 SVGAGI. The CDR3 contains 12 residues. The CDR3 sequence is CASAQGYTEAFF. The DNA for the CDR3 is TGTGCCAGCGCACAGGGGTACACTGAAGCTTTCTTT.

About this clone itself: Other DNA sequences in this specimen translate into the identical CDR3. The chain couples TRBV28 to TRBJ2-7; 10 bases map to TRBD1. After removal of 3 bases from V and 4 bases from J, the junction contained 3 bases not matched to a gene. The CDR3 extends over 14 amino acids. Germline V lookup: CDR1 MDHEN, CDR2 SYDVKM. CDR3 in amino acids: CASSFGTGDYEQYF. The DNA of the CDR3 is TGTGCCAGCAGTTTTGGGACAGGGGATTACGAGCAGTACTTC.

The V and J genes are TRBV2 and TRBJ2-4; 12 bases agree with TRBD2. CDR3 length equals 15 residues. With 5 bases clipped from V and 6 bases from J, the junction kept 5 bases outside the gene matches. Germline assignment: CDR1 SNHLY and CDR2 FYNNEI. The CDR3 sequence is CASSRTSGIGNIQYF. CDR3 DNA: TGTGCCAGCAGTAGGACTAGCGGGATTGGAAACATTCAGTACTTC.

On this clone: The junction shows a germline mismatch at one end, possibly a read error. The rearrangement links TRBV5-4 to TRBJ2-7, with D maybe TRBD2 (7 bases). This CDR3 is built from 14 residues. The germline gives CDR1 SGHNT, CDR2 YYREEE (reference sequence). The CDR3 spells CASRLGGGPSEQYF. In DNA, the CDR3 is TGTGCCAGCAGGTTGGGAGGGGGACCCTCCGAGCAGTACTTC.

V gene TRBV27 combines with J gene TRBJ1-1, with D unclear. The germline V gene has CDR1 MNHEY and CDR2 SMNVEV (reference sequence). V lost 5 bases and J 0 bases, leaving 13 bases between the germline ends. The length of the CDR3 is 15 residues. The DNA of the CDR3 is TGTGCCAGCAGTGTCGGGCCCGCCATGAACACTGAAGCTTTCTTT. As protein: CASSVGPAMNTEAFF.

The chain employs TRBV19 and TRBJ1-4; possible D gene TRBD1, 5 bases. Germline V lookup: CDR1 LNHDA, CDR2 SQIVND (reference sequence). This CDR3 is built from 14 residues. V lost 3 bases and J 8 bases, leaving 13 bases between the germline ends. The CDR3 sequence: CASSMRDAGEKLFF. The CDR3 coding sequence is TGTGCCAGTAGTATGAGGGACGCCGGGGAAAAACTGTTTTTT.

V and J are TRBV7-2 and TRBJ1-1; weak D call: TRBD1 (5 bases). Between the trimmed V and J ends, which lost 5 bases and 12 bases, there was a span of 22 bases. CDR3 length equals 14 residues. The V gene's germline CDR1 is SGHTA and CDR2 FQGNSA. CDR3 sequence (DNA): TGTGCCAGCAGCGCCCCTGGGCAGGGCCGCCAATCTTTCTTT. Its translation: CASSAPGQGRQSFF.

This clone was seen a single time. The gene calls are TRBV6-4 and TRBJ2-1; 10 bases agree with TRBD2. The CDR3 is 16 amino acids. Germline trimming cut 0 bases from V and 8 bases from J; bases unmatched to any gene: 7. The V gene's germline CDR1 is MRHNA and CDR2 SNTAGT. This CDR3 reads CASSDSSGGAVDEQFF. DNA for the CDR3: TGTGCCAGCAGTGACTCGAGCGGGGGGGCCGTCGATGAGCAGTTCTTC.